The clone carrying this TCR beta chain has more than one count but fewer than ten. No antigen is known for it. The data were taken from a study of early T cells in non-severe SARS-CoV-2 infection. Study background: Bulk RNA isolated from unsorted whole blood underwent sequencing; chains were not paired.

Separate cDNA molecules each had unique molecular identifiers attached to them. TCRdb processed the 5' RACE reads anew with MiXCR; each CDR3 protein has one entry. The sample shows approximately 49,000 distinct CDR3 sequences, around 11% of them seen only once. V was clipped by 6 bases and J by 6 bases; unmatched bases: 6. There are 13 residues in the CDR3. Germline V CDR1 and CDR2: SQVTM, ANQGSEA. Study conclusions and caveats: Clonotype matching in VDJdb favored anti-spike CD8 responses and did not capture private and CD4 specificities.

This receptor was obtained from an adult who was a healthcare worker with PCR-confirmed SARS-CoV-2 infection or an uninfected control (not recorded which). V and J are TRBV29-1 and TRBJ2-7; 12 bases agree with TRBD1. The sample consisted of whole blood. The CDR3 protein is CSVIGTGGPEQYF. Here the CDR3 DNA reads TGCAGCGTGATAGGGACAGGGGGCCCCGAGCAGTACTTC.